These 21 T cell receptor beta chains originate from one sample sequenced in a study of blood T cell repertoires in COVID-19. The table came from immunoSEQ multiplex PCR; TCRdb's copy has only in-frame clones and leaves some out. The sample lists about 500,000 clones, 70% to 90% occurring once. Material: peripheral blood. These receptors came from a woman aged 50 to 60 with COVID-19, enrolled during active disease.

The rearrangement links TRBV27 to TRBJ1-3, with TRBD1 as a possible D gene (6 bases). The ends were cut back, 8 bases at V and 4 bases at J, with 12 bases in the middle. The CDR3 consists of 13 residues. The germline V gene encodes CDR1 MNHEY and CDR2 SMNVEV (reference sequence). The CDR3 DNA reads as TGTGCCAGCTCCCAGGGGAGAGGAAACACCATATATTTT. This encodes CASSQGRGNTIYF.

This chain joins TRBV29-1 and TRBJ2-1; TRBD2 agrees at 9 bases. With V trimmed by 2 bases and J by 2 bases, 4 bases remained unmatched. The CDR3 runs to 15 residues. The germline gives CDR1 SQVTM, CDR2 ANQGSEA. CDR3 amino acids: CSVESGLATYNEQFF. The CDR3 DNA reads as TGCAGCGTTGAAAGTGGACTAGCGACCTACAATGAGCAGTTCTTC.

For the CDR3, the DNA is TGTGCCAGCAGCATACAGGTCACCGGGGAGCTGTTTTTT. Encoded protein: CASSIQVTGELFF. The chain links TRBV7-2 to TRBJ2-2; D might be TRBD1 (5 bases). The CDR3 consists of 13 residues. V shed 5 bases and J shed 4 bases, with 8 bases lying between them. Germline V gene lookup returns CDR1 SGHTA and CDR2 FQGNSA.

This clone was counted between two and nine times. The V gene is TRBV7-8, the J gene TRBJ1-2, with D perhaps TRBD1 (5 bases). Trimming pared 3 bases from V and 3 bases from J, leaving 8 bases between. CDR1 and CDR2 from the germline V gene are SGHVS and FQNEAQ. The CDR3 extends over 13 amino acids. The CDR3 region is CASSFSRDYGYTF. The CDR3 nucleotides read TGTGCCAGCAGCTTTAGCAGGGACTATGGCTACACCTTC.

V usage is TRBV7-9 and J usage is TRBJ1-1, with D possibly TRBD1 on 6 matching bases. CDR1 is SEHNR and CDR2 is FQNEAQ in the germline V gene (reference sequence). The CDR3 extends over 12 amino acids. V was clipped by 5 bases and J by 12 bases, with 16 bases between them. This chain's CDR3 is CASSTERGTPFF. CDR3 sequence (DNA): TGTGCCAGCAGCACTGAACGTGGGACACCTTTCTTT.

This chain's CDR3 is CASSVGRGLRMNTEAFF. CDR3 sequence (DNA): TGTGCCAGCAGCGTTGGCAGGGGCTTAAGAATGAACACTGAAGCTTTCTTT. V usage is TRBV9 and J usage is TRBJ1-1; possible D gene TRBD1, 6 bases. Germline V gene data show CDR1 as SGDLS and CDR2 as YYNGEE. CDR3 length: 17 amino acids. The V and J ends lost 2 bases and 0 bases respectively, with 17 bases between them.

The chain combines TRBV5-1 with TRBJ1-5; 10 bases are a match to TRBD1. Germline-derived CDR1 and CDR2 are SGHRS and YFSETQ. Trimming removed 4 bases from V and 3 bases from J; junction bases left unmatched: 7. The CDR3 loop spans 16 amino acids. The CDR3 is CASSAGTGAHNQPQHF. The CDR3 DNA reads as TGCGCCAGCAGCGCCGGGACAGGGGCCCACAATCAGCCCCAGCATTTT.

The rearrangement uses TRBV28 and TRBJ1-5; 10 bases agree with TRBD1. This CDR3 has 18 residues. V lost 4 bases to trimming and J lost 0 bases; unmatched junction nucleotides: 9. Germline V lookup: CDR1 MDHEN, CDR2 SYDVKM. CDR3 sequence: CASSSTGTGAYSNQPQHF. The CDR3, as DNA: TGTGCCAGCAGTTCAACCGGGACAGGGGCCTATAGCAATCAGCCCCAGCATTTT.

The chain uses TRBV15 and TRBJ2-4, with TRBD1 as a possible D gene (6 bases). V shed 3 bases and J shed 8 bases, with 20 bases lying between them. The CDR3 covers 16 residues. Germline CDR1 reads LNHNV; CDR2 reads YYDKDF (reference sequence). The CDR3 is CATSRPKQPHRDIQYF. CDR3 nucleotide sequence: TGTGCCACCAGCAGGCCGAAACAACCCCACAGGGACATTCAGTACTTC.

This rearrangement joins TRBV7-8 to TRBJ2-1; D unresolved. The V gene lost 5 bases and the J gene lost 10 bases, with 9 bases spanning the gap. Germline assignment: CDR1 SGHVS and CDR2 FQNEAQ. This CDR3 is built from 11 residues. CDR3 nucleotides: TGTGCCAGCAGCCGACGAGAAGAGCAGTTCTTC. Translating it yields CASSRREEQFF.

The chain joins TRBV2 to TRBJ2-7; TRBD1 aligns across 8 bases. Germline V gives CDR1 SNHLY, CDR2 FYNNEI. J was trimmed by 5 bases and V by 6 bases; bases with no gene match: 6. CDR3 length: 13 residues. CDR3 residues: CASRTGQVHEQYF. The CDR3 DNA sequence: TGTGCCAGCAGGACGGGACAGGTCCACGAGCAGTACTTC.

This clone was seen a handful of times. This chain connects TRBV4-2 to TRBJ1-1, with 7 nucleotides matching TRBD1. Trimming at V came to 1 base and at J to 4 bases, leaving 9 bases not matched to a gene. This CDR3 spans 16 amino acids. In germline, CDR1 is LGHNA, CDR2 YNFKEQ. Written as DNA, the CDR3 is TGTGCCAGCAGCCAAGGTTTAAGACAGGGTTCCACTGAAGCTTTCTTT. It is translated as CASSQGLRQGSTEAFF.

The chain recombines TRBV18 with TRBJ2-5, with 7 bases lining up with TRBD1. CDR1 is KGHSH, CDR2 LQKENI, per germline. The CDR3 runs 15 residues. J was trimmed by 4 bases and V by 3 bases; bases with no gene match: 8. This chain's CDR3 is CASSPNTGAGETQYF. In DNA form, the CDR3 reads TGTGCCAGCTCACCTAATACAGGGGCCGGAGAGACCCAGTACTTC.

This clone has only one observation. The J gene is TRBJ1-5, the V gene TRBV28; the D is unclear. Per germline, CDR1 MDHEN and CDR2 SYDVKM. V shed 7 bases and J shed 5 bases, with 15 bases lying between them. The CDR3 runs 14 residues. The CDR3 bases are TGTGCCAGCAAGCGGGGAAGTGACTATCAGCCCCAGCATTTT. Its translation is CASKRGSDYQPQHF.

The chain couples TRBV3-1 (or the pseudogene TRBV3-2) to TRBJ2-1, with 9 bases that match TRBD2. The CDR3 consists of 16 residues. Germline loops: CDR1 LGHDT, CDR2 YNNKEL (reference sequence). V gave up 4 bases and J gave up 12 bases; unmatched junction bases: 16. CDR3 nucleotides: TGTGCCAGCAGCCCTTCCGGGGGCGGGGGGGCCAGGGTGCAGTTCTTC. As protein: CASSPSGGGGARVQFF.

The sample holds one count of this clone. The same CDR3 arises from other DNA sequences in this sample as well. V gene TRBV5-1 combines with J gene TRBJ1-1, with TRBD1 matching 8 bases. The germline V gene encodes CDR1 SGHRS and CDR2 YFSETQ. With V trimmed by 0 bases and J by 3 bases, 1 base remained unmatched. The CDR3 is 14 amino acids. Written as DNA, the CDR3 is TGCGCCAGCAGCTTGGACAGGGGGTACACTGAAGCTTTCTTT. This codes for CASSLDRGYTEAFF. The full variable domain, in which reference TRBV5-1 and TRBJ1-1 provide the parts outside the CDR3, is KAGVTQTPRYLIKTRGQQVTLSCSPISGHRSVSWYQQTPGQGLQFLFEYFSETQRNKGNFPGRFSGRQFSNSRSEMNVSTLELGDSALYLCASSLDRGYTEAFFGQGTRLTVV.

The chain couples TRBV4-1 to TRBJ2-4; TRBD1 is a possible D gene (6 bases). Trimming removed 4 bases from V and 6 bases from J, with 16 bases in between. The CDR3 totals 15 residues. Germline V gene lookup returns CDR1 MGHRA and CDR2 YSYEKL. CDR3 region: CASSPLTGIGNIQYF. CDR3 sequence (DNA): TGCGCCAGCAGCCCCCTAACAGGGATAGGAAACATTCAGTACTTC.

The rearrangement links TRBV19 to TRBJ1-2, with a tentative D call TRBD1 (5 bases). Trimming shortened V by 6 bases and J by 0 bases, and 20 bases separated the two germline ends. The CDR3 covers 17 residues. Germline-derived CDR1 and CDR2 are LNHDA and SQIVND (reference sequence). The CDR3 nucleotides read TGTGCCAGTAGCACCTCTTTCGGGGGGACCCCTAACTATGGCTACACCTTC. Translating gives CASSTSFGGTPNYGYTF.

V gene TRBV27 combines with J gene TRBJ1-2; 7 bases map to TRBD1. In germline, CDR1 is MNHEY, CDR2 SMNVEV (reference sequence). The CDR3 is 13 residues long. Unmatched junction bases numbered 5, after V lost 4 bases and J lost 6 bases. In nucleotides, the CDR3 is TGTGCCAGCAGTTCGGTTACAGGGGATGGCTACACCTTC. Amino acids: CASSSVTGDGYTF.

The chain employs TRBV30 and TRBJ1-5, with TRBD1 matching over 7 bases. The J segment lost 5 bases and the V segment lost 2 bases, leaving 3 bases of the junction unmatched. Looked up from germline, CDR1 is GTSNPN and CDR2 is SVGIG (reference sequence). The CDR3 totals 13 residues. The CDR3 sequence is CAWSQGEDQPQHF. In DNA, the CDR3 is TGTGCCTGGAGTCAGGGGGAAGATCAGCCCCAGCATTTT.

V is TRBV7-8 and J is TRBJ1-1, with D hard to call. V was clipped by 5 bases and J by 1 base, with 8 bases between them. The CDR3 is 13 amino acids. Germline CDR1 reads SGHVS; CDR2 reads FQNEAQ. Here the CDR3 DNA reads TGTGCCAGCAGCCGAAATCGGAACACTGAAGCTTTCTTT. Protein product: CASSRNRNTEAFF.